These 15 T cell receptor beta chains originate from one sample sequenced in a study of tumor and adjacent non-tumor tissue in lung cancer. A modified ARM-PCR protocol with three rounds of nested PCR amplified TCRbeta. TCRdb re-analysed the multiplex PCR reads in MiXCR, keeping a single row per CDR3 protein. There are about 66,000 distinct CDR3 sequences in the sample; more than 70% occur only once, and 28% lies in the top ten. No cell sorting was done before RNA was extracted from the tissue. Sequencing was carried out using lung tumor tissue. The receptor source for this set is a man in his 60s with non-small cell lung cancer.

Regarding this clonotype: Since no conserved phenylalanine or tryptophan closes the CDR3, a read error is the likely cause. The chain combines TRBV6-1 with TRBJ2-7; 11 bases agree with TRBD1. This CDR3 spans 14 amino acids. In germline, CDR1 is MNHNS, CDR2 SASEGT. This chain's CDR3 is CTSSLGQGVREQYI. CDR3 nucleotides: TGTACCAGCAGCCTGGGACAGGGGGTCCGAGAGCAGTACATC.

The V call is TRBV5-4, the J call TRBJ2-3; D is undetermined. This CDR3 region has 15 residues. Deletions cut 4 bases from V and 2 bases from J, with 14 bases between. Germline V gene sequence: CDR1 SGHNT, CDR2 YYREEE (reference sequence). DNA for the CDR3: TGTGCCAGCAGCACCGGAACACACAACACAGATACGCAGTATTTT. As protein: CASSTGTHNTDTQYF.

The chain carries TRBV5-1 and TRBJ2-5, with D possibly TRBD1 on 5 matching bases. Germline V gene sequence: CDR1 SGHRS, CDR2 YFSETQ. This CDR3 spans 14 amino acids. V was clipped by 10 bases and J by 5 bases, with 21 bases between them. The CDR3 DNA is TGCGCCGACAGCTCGACTGCAGGCCTCGAGACCCAGTACTTC. Translation gives CADSSTAGLETQYF.

Turning to this clonotype: At one boundary the junction diverges from the germline segment, which might be a read error. This chain uses TRBV6-5 with TRBJ2-3, with a tentative D call TRBD1 (6 bases). The CDR3 sequence is 13 residues long. Germline V gene lookup returns CDR1 MNHEY and CDR2 SVGAGI. In DNA form, the CDR3 reads TGTGTCAGCAGCCCAACAGGGATCGATACGCAGTATTTT. Translation gives CVSSPTGIDTQYF.

Turning to this clonotype: This may be a read error: a much more frequent sequence differs by one nucleotide. The chain's CDR3 is CRALGREETQYF. Here the CDR3 DNA reads TGCCGTGCCCTGGGACGGGAAGAGACCCAGTACTTC. The chain employs TRBV20-1 and TRBJ2-5; D tentatively reads TRBD1 or TRBD2 (5 bases each). The germline V gene has CDR1 DFQATT and CDR2 SNEGSKA (reference sequence). The CDR3 sequence is 12 residues long.

In regard to this clonotype: At one of its ends the junction is not consistent with the germline gene, which may arise from a read error. The CDR3 is CACSLSHQLNTEAFF. The DNA for the CDR3 is TGTGCCTGCAGTCTAAGTCACCAGCTGAACACTGAAGCTTTCTTT. The chain carries TRBV6-5 and TRBJ1-1; D ambiguous. Germline lookup yields CDR1 MNHEY and CDR2 SVGAGI. The CDR3 spans 15 residues.

The V gene is TRBV5-1, the J gene TRBJ2-2; D gene uncertain. Germline loops: CDR1 SGHRS, CDR2 YFSETQ. V was clipped by 0 bases and J by 3 bases, with 6 bases between them. The CDR3 consists of 14 residues. DNA for the CDR3: TGCGCCAGCAGCTTGGTCGGGTACACCGGGGAGCTGTTTTTT. Protein product: CASSLVGYTGELFF.

This clonotype was counted many times. The V call is TRBV13, the J call TRBJ1-2; D not certain. This CDR3 has 14 residues. Trimming removed 5 bases at V and 2 bases at J, with 12 bases between. Per germline, CDR1 PRHDT and CDR2 FYEKMQ (reference sequence). This CDR3 is CASSPRGENYGYTF. In DNA form, the CDR3 reads TGTGCCAGCAGCCCCCGGGGAGAGAACTATGGCTACACCTTC.

V is TRBV6-1 and J is TRBJ1-4, with D hard to call. Trimming removed 5 bases at V and 8 bases at J, with 15 bases between. The CDR3 has 14 amino acids. CDR1 and CDR2 (germline): MNHNS, SASEGT. The CDR3 bases are TGTGCCAGCAGTCAAAATACGGTGGAGGAAAAACTGTTTTTT. Residues: CASSQNTVEEKLFF.

This clonotype was picked up many times. The genes are TRBV10-2 and TRBJ2-7; D possibly corresponds to TRBD1 (6 bases). V lost 6 bases to trimming and J lost 2 bases, with 14 bases between them. Germline values: CDR1 WSHSY, CDR2 SAAADI. The CDR3 has 14 amino acids. CDR3 sequence (DNA): TGCGCCAGCAGAGACAATACAGGGACCTACGAGCAGTACTTC. This codes for CASRDNTGTYEQYF.

About this clonotype itself: A read error may explain this, as a much larger clone is one base away. The chain employs TRBV30 and TRBJ2-2; TRBD2 agrees at 11 bases. Germline CDR1 reads GTSNPN; CDR2 reads SVGIG (reference sequence). The V segment lost 4 bases and the J segment 7 bases; nucleotides outside the gene matches: 11. CDR3 size: 16 residues. As DNA, the CDR3 is TGTGCCTGGAATCAACCTAGCGGGAGGAATGGCGGGGAGCTGTTTTTT. Its translation is CAWNQPSGRNGGELFF.

CDR3 protein: CPARDLTGSGENYNEQFF. CDR3 coding DNA: TGCCCTGCTAGAGATCTCACGGGTAGCGGAGAAAATTACAATGAGCAGTTCTTC. This chain uses TRBV20-1 with TRBJ2-1, with D tentatively TRBD2 (6 bases). From germline, CDR1 is DFQATT and CDR2 SNEGSKA (reference sequence). The length of the CDR3 is 18 residues.

A word on this clonotype: Given the absence of the conserved phenylalanine or tryptophan at the CDR3 end, a read error is likely. The genes are TRBV20-1 and TRBJ2-4; D is perhaps TRBD2 (6 bases). Trimming pared 4 bases from V and 4 bases from J, leaving 14 bases between. Germline V gives CDR1 DFQATT, CDR2 SNEGSKA (reference sequence). This CDR3 spans 14 amino acids. Here the CDR3 reads CSATGVSGKNIQYL. CDR3 sequence (DNA): TGCAGTGCTACCGGCGTTAGCGGAAAAAACATTCAGTACTTA.

On this clonotype: One end of the junction is discordant with germline, which a read error may explain. V and J are TRBV6-5 and TRBJ1-1; a weak D match, TRBD1 (6 bases). Germline CDR1 and CDR2: MNHEY and SVGAGI. This CDR3 spans 15 amino acids. The CDR3 loop is CTSSCSRRGGAETFF. DNA of the CDR3: TGTACCAGCAGTTGCTCCCGCAGGGGTGGGGCTGAAACTTTCTTT.

This rearrangement joins TRBV29-1 to TRBJ2-3; D is perhaps TRBD1 or TRBD2 (5 bases each). Germline CDR1 is SQVTM and CDR2 is ANQGSEA. The CDR3 covers 14 residues. The CDR3 loop reads CILDPGRMTDTQYF. CDR3 DNA: TGCATCCTTGACCCGGGACGGATGACAGATACGCAGTATTTT.